The present T cell receptor beta chain was sequenced within a study of CD8+CD57+ T cells in acquired aplastic anemia (dated by TCRdb to the late 2010s). General notes on the study: Extracted DNA from sorted CD4+ and CD8+ cells averaged around 3.4 ug, ranging from about 0.2 to 30 ug. CD8+CD57+ expansion was defined as frequency above the mean frequency observed in healthy subjects. Overall study outcomes, separate from this receptor: No significant difference in CD8+ Simpson's diversity was found between patients and healthy controls (P=0.060). Roughly 29 CD8+ CDR3 sequences were shared between patients and controls but appeared highly expressed in patients and within their immunodominant clones.

Expansion of CD8+CD57+ cells had been shown by flow cytometry in the patients chosen for sequencing. Every patient had a diagnosis of severe acquired aplastic anemia based on International Study of Aplastic Anemia and Agranulocytosis and Camitta criteria. At the time blood was sampled, none of the patients had received any therapy. In the study, sorted CD4+ and CD8+ blood T cells from patients with severe aplastic anemia and from healthy subjects underwent deep sequencing of TCR repertoires. Patients were enrolled under clinicaltrials.gov protocols 00001620, 01623167, 00001397, 00071045, 00081523 and 00961064 in the USA. Ficoll-Paque density gradient centrifugation was used to isolate peripheral blood mononuclear cells. Before DNA was extracted, CD4+ and CD8+ T cells were sorted using either FACS or magnetic beads. Genomic DNA was used as template for profiling of TCR beta VDJ combinations and CDR3 sequences. TCR repertoire sequencing was run on an Illumina HiSeq 2000. The source study handled its data this way. Repertoire assessment relied on Simpson's diversity index, CDR3 size and DJ length profiles, and TRBV/TRBJ rearrangement plots. The most abundant DNA sequence in the deep sequencing data was defined as the immunodominant clone. CDR3 amino acid sequences were screened for sharing across subjects and were compared with published repertoires and the VDJdb database. TCRdb reprocessed the public reads (quality trimming at Q25 with fastp, clone calling with MiXCR) and kept in-frame beta chains. Rows matching on CDR3 protein sequence are summarized as one entry with the most common DNA and genes. Clone size and V and J calls follow TCRdb, not the original study. A total of some 170,000 distinct CDR3 sequences appear in this sample, roughly 48% of them only once. The ten largest make up more than 0.85% of the sample.

A word on this clonotype: It lacks a known antigen. Base qualities are not recorded, but no much larger clone differs from it by a single base.

The sequenced sample was sorted CD4+, CD8+, or CD8+CD57+ T cells (not recorded which) from PBMCs. The source of this sequence is a human donor with aplastic anemia.

Read as DNA, the sequence is TGCGCCAGCAGCCAGACGGGTGGGAGAGACAGGGAGAGCGAAAAACTGTTTTTT. This yields the protein CASSQTGGRDRESEKLFF. The V and J segments used are TRBV4-1 and TRBJ1-4; the junction holds 7 bases that match TRBD1. As encoded in the germline V gene, CDR1 is MGHRA while CDR2 is YSYEKL. The cysteine opens and the phenylalanine closes a CDR3 of 18 amino acids. Of the read, only the CDR3 DNA is kept; its 54 bases are in frame from base 1. For this chain, trimming is 3 bases at the V end and 8 bases at the J end, and the number of junction bases without a gene match is 18.